This TCR beta chain was sequenced for a study of T cells after yellow fever vaccination. A universal primer site and UMIs were added as TCR cDNA was made by 5'RACE template switching. TCRdb ran MiXCR on the 5' RACE reads and lists one entry per CDR3 protein. This sample yields 25,000 to 30,000 distinct CDR3 sequences, of which over 3.5% are seen a single time; around 40% belongs to the top ten. Study-wide results and caveats: Almost all vaccine-responding clonotypes could not be detected on day 0 in sorted memory subsets.

Germline V gene data show CDR1 as KGHDR and CDR2 as SFDVKD. CDR3 length equals 11 residues. The table lists this clonotype with many counts. The sample consisted of PBMCs, either bulk or a sorted T-cell subset (CD4+, CD8+, memory, or dextramer-sorted; not recorded which), taken on the day of the yellow fever booster vaccination. The sequence was obtained from a man between 18 and 35 years old who received the YFV17D yellow fever vaccine. This chain joins TRBV24-1 and TRBJ1-1; perhaps TRBD1 as D (6 bases). The CDR3 loop reads CALRGGTEAFF. CDR3 coding DNA: TGTGCTTTACGAGGGGGCACTGAAGCTTTCTTT.